One T cell receptor (beta chain) is described in this entry. The antigen is not known. The protocol was immunoSEQ multiplex PCR, while the TCRdb copy is restricted to in-frame clones and leaves out a portion. The sample lists 95,000 to 150,000 clones, approximately 94% seen once, with approximately 5% in the top ten. This entry comes from a study of T cell responses to AZD1222 COVID-19 vaccine. Findings and caveats of the study: An increase in Spike-specific TCR breadth and depth was observed after two AZD1222 doses.

Germline loops: CDR1 LGHNT, CDR2 FRNRAP. The CDR3 runs to 15 residues. V lost 0 bases, J lost 1 base, and 2 bases stayed unmatched. Here the sequenced sample was peripheral blood, taken 28 days after the second AZD1222 dose. This sequence originates from an adult who received the AZD1222 COVID-19 vaccine. The V call is TRBV12-5, the J call TRBJ1-1, with 7 positions matching TRBD1. The DNA of the CDR3 is TGTGCTAGTGGTTTGGTAGGGACAGCGAACACTGAAGCTTTCTTT. It encodes CASGLVGTANTEAFF.